These T cell receptor beta chains were read from a single sample in a study of graft-versus-host responses after intestinal transplantation. The antigens these receptors bind are not known. Libraries were prepared by immunoSEQ multiplex PCR; TCRdb keeps only in-frame clonotypes and omits some of them. The repertoire has tens of thousands of clones, less than 95% of them found once; the top ten carry 0.2% to 0.25%. The source material was unstimulated CD4+ T cells sorted from spleen or lymph node cells, sampled before transplant. These receptors all come from a human donor who was the organ donor for an intestinal transplant. Each CDR3 is given without its conserved first and last residue.

J | V | length | CDR3
TRBJ1-1 | TRBV5-6 | 11 | ASSSDRRTEAF
TRBJ2-2 | TRBV7-9 | 14 | AAGLAGRANTGELF
TRBJ2-5 | TRBV4-2 | 13 | ASSQRTGGQETQY
TRBJ2-5 | TRBV5-1 | 14 | ASSPEVSGGAQTQY
TRBJ1-1 | TRBV30 | 10 | AWSNFFTEAF
TRBJ1-1 | TRBV20-1 | 9 | SARVNTEAF
TRBJ1-5 | TRBV28 | 11 | ASRGQADQPQH
TRBJ1-2 | TRBV28 | 13 | ASSSGQAPAHGYT
TRBJ1-2 | TRBV6-1 | 11 | ASSAQGADGYT
TRBJ1-1 | TRBV7-2 | 13 | ASSFSTAGNTEAF
TRBJ1-1 | TRBV29-1 | 12 | SVGWGFLVTEAF
TRBJ2-2 | TRBV10-3 | 12 | AISGDRLTGELF
TRBJ2-1 | TRBV18 | 16 | ASSPPGLAGGPFDEQF
TRBJ1-1 | TRBV14 | 12 | ASSQLTGYTEAF